The 20 T cell receptor beta chains reported below all come from one sample, sequenced in a study of beta chain features in type 1 diabetes. The investigators reverse transcribed all of the isolated RNA, so they sequenced expressed TCRB transcripts. Method: immunoSEQ multiplex PCR; TCRdb's copy keeps in-frame clones and lacks some. The sample contains some 500,000 clones, roughly 10% of which appear only once. The sequenced sample consisted of naive CD4+ T cells from blood. All receptors derive from a woman aged 18-29 years in good health.

This clone has more than one count but fewer than ten. The chain links TRBV5-1 to TRBJ1-1, with a tentative D call TRBD1 (6 bases). Germline lookup yields CDR1 SGHRS and CDR2 YFSETQ. The V end lost 0 bases, the J end lost 3 bases, and 9 bases lay between the germline ends. This CDR3 region has 14 residues. The CDR3 region has the DNA TGCGCCAGCAGCTTGGCCGGGACACACACTGAAGCTTTCTTT. Protein sequence: CASSLAGTHTEAFF.

The rearrangement links TRBV27 to TRBJ1-5, with D maybe TRBD1 (5 bases). Germline V CDR1 and CDR2: MNHEY, SMNVEV (reference sequence). The CDR3 totals 12 residues. V dropped 10 bases and J dropped 0 bases, with 7 bases sitting between them. The CDR3 DNA sequence: TGTGCCACAGGGTATAGCAATCAGCCCCAGCATTTT. The encoded protein is CATGYSNQPQHF.

The V and J genes are TRBV28 and TRBJ2-1; 7 bases map to TRBD1. The CDR3 is made up of 15 amino acids. J gave up 5 bases and V 8 bases, and 12 bases lay outside the gene matches. CDR1 is MDHEN, CDR2 SYDVKM, per germline. CDR3 loop: CASVRVGTDDNEQFF. As DNA, the CDR3 is TGTGCCAGCGTAAGGGTAGGGACAGACGACAATGAGCAGTTCTTC.

The chain is built from TRBV29-1 and TRBJ2-5; 9 nucleotides match TRBD1. Germline CDR1 is SQVTM and CDR2 is ANQGSEA. After removal of 6 bases from V and 2 bases from J, the junction contained 7 bases not matched to a gene. This CDR3 comprises 14 residues. CDR3 sequence reads: CSVDLTGGQETQYF. The CDR3 DNA reads TGCAGCGTAGACCTGACAGGGGGGCAAGAGACCCAGTACTTC.

This chain connects TRBV29-1 to TRBJ2-5; 8 bases align to TRBD1. The CDR3 sequence is 14 residues long. V shed 0 bases and J 7 bases; nucleotides not matched to a gene: 7. Germline lookup yields CDR1 SQVTM and CDR2 ANQGSEA. CDR3 sequence reads: CSVEETQGVGTQYF. The CDR3 DNA follows: TGCAGCGTTGAAGAAACACAGGGGGTTGGGACCCAGTACTTC. The whole variable domain, remainder taken from reference TRBV29-1 and TRBJ2-5, is SAVISQKPSRDICQRGTSLTIQCQVDSQVTMMFWYRQQPGQSLTLIATANQGSEATYESGFVIDKFPISRPNLTFSTLTVSNMSPEDSSIYLCSVEETQGVGTQYFGPGTRLLVL.

The V gene is TRBV4-3, the J gene TRBJ2-5; TRBD2 might be the D (6 bases). The V end lost 0 bases, the J end lost 7 bases, and 18 bases lay between the germline ends. The germline V gene encodes CDR1 LGHNA and CDR2 YSLEER. The CDR3 runs to 16 residues. DNA for the CDR3: TGCGCCAGCAGCCAAGATTTCGGGGGAAGCCTAGGGACCCAGTACTTC. Its translation is CASSQDFGGSLGTQYF.

V and J are TRBV7-2 and TRBJ2-3; tentatively, D is TRBD1 (6 bases). The V and J ends lost 5 bases and 5 bases respectively, with 14 bases between them. Germline values: CDR1 SGHTA, CDR2 FQGNSA. CDR3 size: 14 residues. The CDR3 loop reads CASSRYRVLDTQYF. For the CDR3, the DNA is TGTGCCAGCAGCCGATACAGGGTCCTAGATACGCAGTATTTT.

The sample holds a few counts of this clone. V gene TRBV9 combines with J gene TRBJ2-2; tentatively, D is TRBD1 or TRBD2 (5 bases each). V lost 5 bases and J lost 4, with 12 bases in between. The CDR3 has 14 amino acids. Germline CDR1 and CDR2: SGDLS and YYNGEE. The CDR3 is CASSRGAGTGELFF. The CDR3 nucleotides are TGTGCCAGCAGTCGAGGGGCGGGCACCGGGGAGCTGTTTTTT.

This chain uses TRBV7-2 with TRBJ2-7, with D possibly TRBD2 on 7 matching bases. Trimming removed 3 bases from V and 2 bases from J, with 14 bases in between. Germline CDR1 is SGHTA and CDR2 is FQGNSA. The CDR3 is 15 amino acids. This CDR3 is CASSLMRGRTYEQYV. DNA for the CDR3: TGTGCCAGCAGCTTGATGCGGGGGCGGACCTACGAGCAGTACGTC.

J is TRBJ2-3 and V is TRBV5-1; 8 bases agree with TRBD2. Germline assignment: CDR1 SGHRS and CDR2 YFSETQ. The CDR3 contains 16 residues. Unmatched junction bases numbered 4, after V lost 1 base and J lost 0 bases. CDR3 residues: CASSLTSGTSTDTQYF. DNA of the CDR3: TGCGCCAGCAGCTTGACTAGCGGCACTAGCACAGATACGCAGTATTTT.

This clone was seen a handful of times. The gene calls are TRBV28 and TRBJ2-5, with D perhaps TRBD1 (5 bases). This CDR3 region has 14 residues. Deletions cut 2 bases from V and 5 bases from J, with 12 bases between. Germline-derived CDR1 and CDR2 are MDHEN and SYDVKM. CDR3 sequence: CASSLLWGRETQYF. The CDR3 DNA reads as TGTGCCAGCAGTTTACTTTGGGGCCGGGAGACCCAGTACTTC.

The chain employs TRBV5-1 and TRBJ2-2; D uncertain. V lost 0 bases to trimming and J lost 2 bases, with 5 bases between them. The CDR3 has 14 residues. Germline CDR1 is SGHRS and CDR2 is YFSETQ. This CDR3 reads CASSLVVNTGELFF. CDR3 nucleotides: TGCGCCAGCAGCTTGGTAGTAAACACCGGGGAGCTGTTTTTT. The variable domain in full, completed from reference TRBV5-1 and TRBJ2-2, reads KAGVTQTPRYLIKTRGQQVTLSCSPISGHRSVSWYQQTPGQGLQFLFEYFSETQRNKGNFPGRFSGRQFSNSRSEMNVSTLELGDSALYLCASSLVVNTGELFFGEGSRLTVL.

About this clone: The same CDR3 is also encoded by other DNA sequences in this sample. The gene calls are TRBV5-1 and TRBJ2-3; D possibly corresponds to TRBD2 (6 bases). The V end was cut by 4 bases, the J end by 0 bases, with 9 bases between. Germline V gene data show CDR1 as SGHRS and CDR2 as YFSETQ. The CDR3 sequence is 14 residues long. This CDR3 reads CASSPGTSTDTQYF. CDR3 nucleotides: TGCGCCAGCAGCCCCGGGACTAGCACAGATACGCAGTATTTT. The variable domain in full, with the rest retrieved from reference TRBV5-1 and TRBJ2-3, is KAGVTQTPRYLIKTRGQQVTLSCSPISGHRSVSWYQQTPGQGLQFLFEYFSETQRNKGNFPGRFSGRQFSNSRSEMNVSTLELGDSALYLCASSPGTSTDTQYFGPGTRLTVL.

The chain is built from TRBV9 and TRBJ2-1, with 13 bases aligning to TRBD2. This CDR3 contains 15 residues. Germline loops: CDR1 SGDLS, CDR2 YYNGEE. The ends lost 3 bases at V and 11 bases at J; junction bases unmatched: 8. DNA for the CDR3: TGTGCCAGCAGCGGGGGACTAGCGGGAATGGCGCAGCAGTTCTTC. As protein: CASSGGLAGMAQQFF. The full variable domain, with the rest looked up from reference TRBV9 and TRBJ2-1, is DSGVTQTPKHLITATGQRVTLRCSPRSGDLSVYWYQQSLDQGLQFLIQYYNGEERAKGNILERFSAQQFPDLHSELNLSSLELGDSALYFCASSGGLAGMAQQFFGPGTRLTVL.

The chain carries TRBV5-1 and TRBJ1-1; the D is unclear. Germline lookup yields CDR1 SGHRS and CDR2 YFSETQ. The CDR3 has 13 residues. Trimming removed 4 bases from V and 3 bases from J, with 10 bases in between. The chain's CDR3 is CASSLKLDTEAFF. The CDR3 DNA sequence: TGCGCCAGCAGCCTAAAACTGGACACTGAAGCTTTCTTT.

The genes are TRBV7-9 and TRBJ2-1, with TRBD2 as a possible D gene (6 bases). Germline loops: CDR1 SEHNR, CDR2 FQNEAQ (reference sequence). The CDR3 is 13 residues long. The V and J ends lost 3 bases and 9 bases respectively, with 12 bases between them. CDR3 DNA sequence: TGTGCCAGCAGCTTGGAGGGAAGAGGTGAGCAGTTCTTC. This codes for CASSLEGRGEQFF.

This clone was seen more than once but under ten times. The V gene is TRBV28, the J gene TRBJ1-1; D call uncertain. The CDR3 covers 12 residues. CDR1 is MDHEN and CDR2 is SYDVKM in the germline V gene. V lost 11 bases and J lost 3, with 13 bases in between. This chain's CDR3 is CACREGYTEAFF. The CDR3 region has the DNA TGTGCCTGCCGGGAAGGGTACACTGAAGCTTTCTTT.

The chain uses TRBV7-2 and TRBJ2-1; D not certain. CDR1 is SGHTA and CDR2 is FQGNSA in the germline V gene. This CDR3 spans 15 amino acids. The V and J ends lost 6 bases and 0 bases respectively, with 12 bases between them. CDR3 region: CASRIRSSSYNEQFF. The CDR3 DNA reads TGTGCCAGCAGGATCAGATCCAGCTCCTACAATGAGCAGTTCTTC.

CDR3 bases: TGTGCCAGCAGCTTAGCCGGGGTAGTGGGAGATACGCAGTATTTT. Its protein product is CASSLAGVVGDTQYF. V and J are TRBV7-9 and TRBJ2-3; a possible D gene is TRBD2 (5 bases). The germline gives CDR1 SEHNR, CDR2 FQNEAQ (reference sequence). This CDR3 region has 15 residues. V lost 0 bases to trimming and J lost 5 bases, with 12 bases between them.

The CDR3 region is CASRNSGRQSYEQYF. The CDR3 DNA reads as TGCGCCAGCAGGAATAGCGGGAGGCAAAGCTACGAGCAGTACTTC. The chain is built from TRBV5-1 and TRBJ2-7, with 10 bases lining up with TRBD2. CDR1 and CDR2 (germline): SGHRS, YFSETQ. J gave up 3 bases and V 5 bases, and 8 bases lay outside the gene matches. The CDR3 extends over 15 amino acids.